The TCR beta chain under discussion was sequenced for a study of cytomegalovirus exposure and HLA in healthy donors (TCRdb year 2017). General notes on the study: In an earlier analysis of some 550 of the donors, around 300 Gb of sequence data and 100 million or so unique TCR beta sequences from about 190 million T cells were reported. All discovery cohort repertoires had been generated using a single sequencing platform. Rather than using new phenotypic data, the later analysis identified candidate immune exposures from TCR beta sequences and from how often those sequences occurred across donors. A later analysis re-examined previously published TCR beta repertoires from 600 to 700 donors and added high-resolution HLA genotyping to investigate patterns of TCR occurrence. Alongside the repertoire data, information on donor age, sex, ethnicity and CMV serostatus was compiled. A separate validation cohort of 90 to 150 different subjects was used in addition to the 666-subject first cohort. Roughly 310 gigabases of sequencing data and tens of millions of unique TCR sequences were included in an early release covering around 650 HLA-typed donors. An earlier analysis of 500 to 650 of the donors applied high-throughput TCR beta sequencing to assess whether each TCR beta V gene segment acted as functional or pseudogenic. Typing coverage differed by locus: A, B, C, DRB1 and DQB1 were typed in roughly 620-630 donors, DQA1 in 500 to 550, DPA1 in approximately 610, and DPB1 in about 450. Both class I and class II loci were covered by HLA typing, at four-digit resolution. Of the approximately 400 genotyped donors, approximately 83% fell in the genetic ancestry cluster associated with self-reported Caucasian donors. A later genetic analysis used genome-wide SNP genotypes for about 65% of the 666 donors, treating that subset as a discovery cohort. The study profiled the T cell repertoires of under 850 subjects by immunosequencing and related them to cytomegalovirus serostatus. The study combined high-throughput TCR immunosequencing, statistical association of individual TCRs with disease status, and machine learning to predict cytomegalovirus infection status. The study was designed to test whether signatures of past pathogen exposure could be identified by cataloging public T cell receptors. Roughly five DR-DQ haplotypes were treated as single units for association and clustering because of strong linkage in the cohort. Among 398 genotyped donors of the cohort, an average of around 240,000 unique TCR beta nucleotide sequences were sequenced per donor, around 20% of them non-productive. The study at large found these results: Most CMV-associated TCR beta chains appeared to be HLA-restricted in a later analysis, and the HLA associations seemed to be driven largely by CMV exposure. Strong co-occurrence of HLA alleles, especially DR and DQ, made assigning TCR associations to individual alleles difficult. Because HLA typing was missing for some donors at each locus, association tests included only the typed subset. The study listed approximately 150 TCR beta chains as associated with cytomegalovirus. A later genetic analysis reported fewer N-insertions in productive TCRs among donors in an Asian-associated ancestry cluster than the 666-donor mean. A further reported finding was that TCR beta sequences accurately predicted the HLA-A and HLA-B alleles for most subjects in the first cohort. In vitro tests confirmed that a few of the cytomegalovirus-associated TCR beta chains recognize cytomegalovirus antigens. Most TCR sequences were observed very rarely across donors, whereas some public TCRs were present in many individuals. The cohort was sequenced for TCR beta chains only, and without alpha or paired-chain data the features that could be detected were limited. In a later genetic analysis, a missense DCLRE1C variant was associated with V-gene and J-gene trimming of TCR beta chains, and the association was replicated in an independent cohort. For the cohort, immune exposure information was limited to CMV serostatus. In a later analysis, the rate of TCR association differed among HLA loci, with DRB1 alleles having the most associated TCRs and HLA-C alleles having the fewest. The classifier was reported to diagnose cytomegalovirus status with high specificity and sensitivity in both the original and validation cohorts. An earlier analysis of 587 of the donors showed that most TCR beta V segments appeared in productive rearrangements either about 87% or about 30% of the time, which broadly matched IMGT annotations. According to a later analysis, parvovirus B19, influenza, CMV and Epstein-Barr virus appeared linked to several top co-occurrence clusters. Compared with equally common non-associated chains, HLA-associated TCR beta chains in a later analysis were more clonally expanded and had lower generation probabilities. Presence/absence analyses assumed roughly uniform sequencing depth across donors, an assumption that may not hold. Linkage disequilibrium might explain the correlated functional status among segregating V segments, but an unknown experimental factor could not be ruled out. The sequencing pipeline was judged likely to have produced a cluster of highly shared sequence variants as a technical artifact. Because counts were too low, seventeen rarely observed V segments, including chromosome 9 orphons, were excluded from the earlier analysis of roughly 580 of the donors. Because the 87-base-pair reads could not distinguish some IMGT-functional V segments, including TRBV6-2 and TRBV6-3, those segments were excluded. The authors suggested that the approach could potentially be extended to other disease states and immunological phenotypes. Specific HLA alleles were associated with about 17,000 TCR beta sequences at a false discovery rate of 0.05 in a later analysis.

From the cysteine up to the phenylalanine, the CDR3 has a length of 14 residues. The entry retains the CDR3 DNA only, 42 bases that are in frame from base 1. Ends trimmed: V by 6 bases, J by 1 base; bases unmatched to a gene: 3. CDR1 and CDR2 are read off the germline V gene as MNHEY and SVGAGI. The method was the immunoSEQ multiplex PCR assay. A mixture of 60 forward primers for TCR Vbeta segments and 13 reverse primers for TCR Jbeta segments was used in the multiplex PCR. A multiplex PCR assay on genomic DNA amplified the CDR3 region of rearranged TCR beta genes. The amplified TCR beta libraries were sequenced on the Illumina HiSeq System as 87-base-pair reads. The original methods were these. In a later analysis, around 80 million unique TCR beta chains were counted across the 690 or so repertoires, and roughly 9.9 million of these chains were shared by at least two donors. Raw reads were error-corrected and collapsed into unique sequences with a nearest-neighbor algorithm that merged closely related sequences to remove PCR and sequencing errors. Alignment of CDR3 sequences to IMGT reference sequences was used to assign V, D and J gene segments. For a sequence to be retained, a match of at least six nucleotides to both a V gene segment and a J gene segment was required. A rearrangement was called productive if the CDR3 had no stop codons and remained in frame with V and J, and every other rearrangement was called non-productive. CDR3 was defined by IMGT convention, running from the second conserved V-encoded cysteine to the conserved J-encoded phenylalanine. In an earlier analysis of roughly 610 of the donors, sequences lacking an unambiguous match to a single V gene segment were excluded. An earlier analysis of 587 of the donors called V segments functional above 56.7% productive rearrangements and segregating when the between-donor standard deviation exceeded 5%. A statistical classification framework was built for diagnosing cytomegalovirus status from the catalog of TCR beta chain sequences. In a later analysis, TCR nucleotide sequences were compared against IMGT/GENE-DB human TR gene sequences so that V and J genes could be assigned. The TCRdist pipeline was used in a later analysis to assign CDR3 sequences and most-parsimonious VDJ recombination scenarios. A later analysis defined each TCR beta chain by its CDR3 amino acid sequence plus V-gene family, and excluded reads lacking a unique V-gene family. As a way to deal with suspected cross-contamination and a sequencing artifact, a later analysis dropped roughly 600 nucleotide sequences that were highly shared and had low generation probability. For each public chain, a later analysis derived a clonal expansion index from normalized ranks of inferred template counts within each repertoire. In a later analysis, generation probabilities were computed with a VDJ recombination model fitted to out-of-frame rearrangements, and the resulting probabilities were checked against IGoR. A later analysis scored TCR-TCR, TCR-HLA and TCR-CMV co-occurrence with hypergeometric tests, applying a repertoire-size bias correction to TCR pairs. A later analysis estimated false discovery rates by permuting HLA or CMV assignments 20 times. In a later analysis, co-occurring TCRs were grouped with DBSCAN, and TCRdist sequence similarity was added when clustering was performed within HLA-allele-positive subsets. Co-occurrence clustering excluded repertoires with fewer than 30,000 or more than 120,000 public chains, plus five with anomalous nucleotide sharing. The clones in this table, taken by TCRdb from immuneACCESS, are in-frame only. Not every clone is retained; where verified, under half of the shortfall comes from an unresolved V gene, and the cause of the rest is unknown. That table furnishes V, J and clone size, whereas the DNA furnished D and trimming. This sample gives 190,000 or so clones in total; 80% of them show up just once. Roughly 0.7% of the sample comes from the top ten.

This clone was picked up a small number of times. What this receptor recognizes is not known. The record has no base qualities; no much larger clone is one base away. The cohort consisted of 600 or so healthy bone marrow donors. At the time of sampling, all cohort members were nominally healthy, though unrecorded immune exposures were likely present. The donor was CMV seronegative and belonged to the group of 350 to 400 seronegative cohort members. Each donor provided a peripheral blood sample, and peripheral blood mononuclear cells were used for TCR beta sequencing. Genomic DNA was extracted from the blood cell samples with the Qiagen DNeasy Blood Extraction Kit.

The clonotype comes from a boy aged 5-17 years in good health and CMV-seronegative. Here the chain combines TRBV6-5 and TRBJ1-3, and 7 junctional nucleotides match TRBD1. The sequenced material came from PBMCs. The CDR3: CASRTGLSGNTIYF. In nucleotides, the sequence is TGTGCCAGCAGGACAGGGTTGTCTGGAAACACCATATATTTT.